This is a list of T cell receptor beta chains from one sample in a study of Ad26.COV2.S vaccination and SARS-CoV-2 variants. This table comes from immunoSEQ multiplex PCR, and its TCRdb copy is limited to in-frame clones, with some not included. The data contain more than 150,000 clones, approximately 90% of them singletons. Sample: peripheral blood, taken after recovery from COVID-19. The receptors here all came from a human donor who had recovered from COVID-19. Both conserved end residues are part of each CDR3. Each record gives: D gene, V gene, J gene, clone size, CDR3 protein, CDR3 DNA. D genes are given only for firm matches. The listing skips clone size in some rows; elsewhere it reads once, few, many or a size class.

>TRBD2|TRBV9|TRBJ2-1|.
CASHQWGEGSYNEQFF
TGTGCCAGCCACCAGTGGGGGGAGGGCTCCTACAATGAGCAGTTCTTC
>.|TRBV4-1|TRBJ2-7|.
CASSLVSSDGPYEQYF
TGCGCCAGCAGCCTAGTGAGTTCGGACGGCCCCTACGAGCAGTACTTC
>.|TRBV6-5|TRBJ1-1|.
CASEEEGNTEAFF
TGTGCCAGTGAGGAAGAAGGAAACACTGAAGCTTTCTTT
>.|TRBV3-1/TRBV3-2|TRBJ2-1|.
CASSQTGYNEQFF
TGTGCCAGCAGCCAAACTGGCTACAATGAGCAGTTCTTC
>.|TRBV27|TRBJ1-2|.
CASSRGVGGYTF
TGTGCCAGCAGCCGTGGGGTGGGTGGCTACACCTTC
>.|TRBV5-6|TRBJ1-1|.
CASSFRDGGTEAFF
TGTGCCAGCAGCTTTCGAGATGGGGGCACTGAAGCTTTCTTT
>.|TRBV7-3|TRBJ2-3|.
CASSLTLPDTQYF
TGTGCCAGCAGCTTGACCCTGCCAGATACGCAGTATTTT
>.|TRBV27|TRBJ1-1|.
CASSSRTFNTEAFF
TGTGCCAGCAGTTCCCGGACCTTCAACACTGAAGCTTTCTTT
>.|TRBV13|TRBJ2-7|.
CASVARADSTNLDYEQYF
TGTGCCAGCGTAGCCCGCGCAGACTCAACTAATTTAGACTACGAGCAGTACTTC
>.|TRBV28|TRBJ1-1|.
CASNRRLSNTEAFF
TGTGCCAGCAATAGGAGATTATCGAACACTGAAGCTTTCTTT
>.|TRBV19|TRBJ1-3|.
CASTPGGNTIYF
TGTGCCAGTACTCCTGGGGGAAACACCATATATTTT
>TRBD1|TRBV7-9|TRBJ2-7|.
CASTRDRGYEQYF
TGTGCCAGCACTCGGGACAGGGGCTACGAGCAGTACTTC
>.|TRBV6-1|TRBJ2-5|.
CASSEPLVYQETQYF
TGTGCCAGCAGTGAACCCCTGGTATACCAAGAGACCCAGTACTTC
>TRBD1|TRBV2|TRBJ1-4|.
CASSGGQGLSTNEKLFF
TGTGCCAGCAGTGGAGGACAGGGGTTGAGTACTAATGAAAAACTGTTTTTT
>.|TRBV12-2|TRBJ1-6|.
CADRGCSPLHF
TGTGCGGACCGGGGATGCTCACCCCTCCACTTT
>TRBD2|TRBV10-3|TRBJ2-3|.
CAIRLTSGDRDTQYF
TGTGCCATCCGCTTGACTAGCGGGGACAGGGATACGCAGTATTTT
>.|TRBV11-2|TRBJ2-7|.
CASSFLGDPEQYF
TGTGCCAGCAGCTTCCTCGGGGACCCCGAGCAGTACTTC
>.|TRBV2|TRBJ1-6|.
CASNREGAGNSPLHF
TGTGCCAGCAACCGCGAAGGGGCCGGTAATTCACCCCTCCACTTT
>.|TRBV10-3|TRBJ2-2|.
CAAISTPGELFF
TGTGCCGCCATCAGCACCCCCGGGGAGCTGTTTTTT
>.|TRBV5-6|TRBJ1-2|few
CASSRDPLYGYTF
TGTGCCAGCAGCCGGGACCCCCTCTATGGCTACACCTTC
>.|TRBV4-1|TRBJ2-2|.
CASSQGGGGWDTGELFF
TGCGCCAGCAGCCAAGGGGGCGGAGGTTGGGACACCGGGGAGCTGTTTTTT
>.|TRBV9|TRBJ1-4|.
CASSVQPATNEKLFF
TGTGCCAGCAGCGTACAGCCAGCAACTAATGAAAAACTGTTTTTT
>.|TRBV3-1/TRBV3-2|TRBJ1-1|.
CATGGNENTEAFF
TGTGCCACCGGAGGTAATGAGAACACTGAAGCTTTCTTT
>TRBD1|TRBV5-1|TRBJ1-3|once
CASSSRTGSSGNTIYF
TGCGCCAGCAGCTCCCGGACAGGGAGCTCTGGAAACACCATATATTTT
>.|TRBV7-9|TRBJ2-2|few
CASSRSQGLNTGELFF
TGTGCCAGCAGCCGATCGCAGGGCCTTAACACCGGGGAGCTGTTTTTT
>TRBD1|TRBV7-6|TRBJ2-7|.
CASSSGTGGGYEQYF
TGTGCCAGCAGCTCCGGGACAGGGGGCGGGTACGAGCAGTACTTC
>.|TRBV7-3|TRBJ1-1|.
CASSFSSRGDTEAFF
TGTGCCAGCAGCTTTTCCAGCAGGGGCGACACTGAAGCTTTCTTT
>.|TRBV9|TRBJ1-1|.
CASSVEGSLNTEAFF
TGTGCCAGCAGCGTAGAGGGCAGCCTAAACACTGAAGCTTTCTTT
>TRBD2|TRBV7-9|TRBJ2-5|.
CASSPSGLSIETQYF
TGTGCCAGCAGCCCTAGCGGGCTAAGCATAGAGACCCAGTACTTC
>.|TRBV20-1|TRBJ2-7|.
CSAGEFGEQYF
TGCAGTGCTGGGGAGTTCGGCGAGCAGTACTTC
>.|TRBV19|TRBJ1-6|.
CASSITGGTTNSPLHF
TGTGCCAGTAGTATAACAGGAGGGACGACGAATTCACCCCTCCACTTT
>.|TRBV9|TRBJ2-1|.
CASSVGDRGTPWNEQFF
TGTGCCAGCAGCGTAGGGGATCGGGGGACCCCTTGGAATGAGCAGTTCTTC
>.|TRBV19|TRBJ2-1|.
CASSMSRGRGVREQFF
TGTGCCAGTAGTATGTCTCGAGGGAGGGGGGTTCGAGAGCAGTTCTTC
>.|TRBV6-5|TRBJ2-3|once
CASGAWADTQYF
TGTGCCAGCGGGGCCTGGGCAGATACGCAGTATTTT
>.|TRBV27|TRBJ1-1|.
CASSPRRNTEAFF
TGTGCCAGCAGTCCCCGACGGAACACTGAAGCTTTCTTT
>.|TRBV6-5|TRBJ1-3|.
CASSYGTLGNTIYF
TGTGCCAGCAGTTACGGGACGCTTGGAAACACCATATATTTT
>.|TRBV5-1|TRBJ1-1|.
CASSLGGNTEAFF
TGCGCCAGCAGCTTGGGAGGTAACACTGAAGCTTTCTTT
>.|TRBV30|TRBJ1-6|.
CAWRLPPGSPLHF
TGTGCCTGGAGACTCCCCCCGGGGTCACCCCTCCACTTT
>.|TRBV4-1|TRBJ1-2|.
CASSQEWGDGYTF
TGCGCCAGCAGCCAAGAGTGGGGTGATGGCTACACCTTC
>TRBD1|TRBV5-6|TRBJ1-2|.
CASSNGTGDWGYTF
TGTGCCAGCAGCAATGGGACAGGAGATTGGGGCTACACCTTC
>.|TRBV3-1/TRBV3-2|TRBJ2-3|.
CASSQARADTQYF
TGTGCCAGCAGCCAAGCCCGGGCGGATACGCAGTATTTT
>.|TRBV20-1|TRBJ2-6|.
CSASVGSSGANVLTF
TGCAGTGCTAGTGTCGGGAGCTCTGGGGCCAACGTCCTGACTTTC
>TRBD2|TRBV10-3|TRBJ2-5|.
CAISDPKLSGGAQETQYF
TGTGCCATCAGTGATCCCAAACTTAGCGGGGGGGCCCAAGAGACCCAGTACTTC
>TRBD1|TRBV30|TRBJ2-1|.
CAWSLGQGSYNEQFF
TGTGCCTGGAGTTTAGGACAGGGCTCCTACAATGAGCAGTTCTTC
>.|TRBV29-1|TRBJ2-7|.
CSVEDQEGPAYEQYF
TGCAGCGTTGAAGATCAAGAGGGTCCAGCCTACGAGCAGTACTTC
>.|TRBV5-1|TRBJ1-2|.
CASSLARQDIYGYTF
TGCGCCAGCAGCTTGGCCAGGCAGGATATCTATGGCTACACCTTC
>.|TRBV6-5|TRBJ2-3|once
CASSRGFGTDTQYF
TGTGCCAGCAGTCGGGGGTTTGGCACAGATACGCAGTATTTT
>TRBD2|TRBV7-8|TRBJ2-7|.
CASSLGLAGHEQYF
TGTGCCAGCAGCTTAGGACTAGCGGGCCACGAGCAGTACTTC
>.|TRBV24-1|TRBJ1-2|once
CATSDFQGGVSKGYTF
TGTGCCACCAGTGATTTCCAGGGAGGAGTGTCGAAGGGCTACACCTTC
>.|TRBV4-2|TRBJ2-1|.
CASSQDGIGLSDNEQFF
TGTGCCAGCAGCCAAGATGGGATCGGACTTTCCGACAATGAGCAGTTCTTC
>.|TRBV10-3|TRBJ1-2|.
CAISERRSEDNYGYTF
TGTGCCATCAGTGAGCGGCGGTCAGAGGACAACTATGGCTACACCTTC
>.|TRBV7-6|TRBJ1-3|.
CASSPSRGGDWSGNTIYF
TGTGCCAGCAGCCCCTCTAGGGGGGGTGATTGGTCTGGAAACACCATATATTTT
>.|TRBV5-5|TRBJ1-3|few
CASRVGGIFLGNTIYF
TGTGCCAGCAGAGTAGGGGGGATCTTCCTTGGAAACACCATATATTTT
>.|TRBV18|TRBJ1-6|.
CASLGRYNSPLHF
TGTGCCAGCTTGGGACGGTATAATTCACCCCTCCACTTT
>.|TRBV18|TRBJ1-6|.
CASAMKASNSPLHF
TGTGCCAGCGCAATGAAGGCCTCTAATTCACCCCTCCACTTT
>.|TRBV12-5|TRBJ2-1|.
CASGLIAIMPTRDEQFF
TGTGCTAGTGGTTTGATAGCCATTATGCCTACCAGGGATGAGCAGTTCTTC
>TRBD2|TRBV28|TRBJ2-3|.
CASSSSGGSDTQYF
TGTGCCAGCAGCTCTAGCGGGGGTTCAGATACGCAGTATTTT
>.|TRBV29-1|TRBJ1-2|.
CSVQRYTSEDYGYTF
TGCAGCGTTCAGCGGTACACTTCGGAGGACTATGGCTACACCTTC